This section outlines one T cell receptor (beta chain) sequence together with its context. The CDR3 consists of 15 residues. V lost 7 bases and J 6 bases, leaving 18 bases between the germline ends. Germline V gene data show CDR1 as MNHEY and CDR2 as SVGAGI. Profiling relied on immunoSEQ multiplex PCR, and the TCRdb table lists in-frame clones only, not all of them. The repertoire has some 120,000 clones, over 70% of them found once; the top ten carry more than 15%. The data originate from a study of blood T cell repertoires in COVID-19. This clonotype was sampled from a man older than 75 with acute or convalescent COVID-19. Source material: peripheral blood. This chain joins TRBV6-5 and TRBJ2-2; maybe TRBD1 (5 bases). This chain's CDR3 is CASNNQGSDAGELFF. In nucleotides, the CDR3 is TGTGCCAGCAACAACCAGGGTTCGGACGCCGGGGAGCTGTTTTTT.